This T cell receptor (beta chain) was identified in a study of blood T cell repertoires in COVID-19. Study-level background: PBMCs, B-cell-depleted T cells, or T cells were the source of the cDNA or gDNA that made up the material.

The CDR3 loop spans 14 amino acids. The germline V gene has CDR1 SNHLY and CDR2 FYNNEI. With 6 bases removed from V and 3 bases from J, the gap between germline ends came to 11 bases. Profiled with immunoSEQ multiplex PCR; TCRdb holds only in-frame clones, not every one. The sample shows around 250,000 clones, about four fifths of them seen only once. What was sequenced was peripheral blood. The V and J genes are TRBV2 and TRBJ2-2; perhaps TRBD1 as D (6 bases). This clonotype originated in a man aged 25 to 40 who had recovered from COVID-19. The CDR3 spells CASRGTQYTGELFF. DNA for the CDR3: TGTGCCAGCAGGGGGACACAATACACCGGGGAGCTGTTTTTT.